This TCR beta chain was captured by sequencing in a study of OX40 agonist ivuxolimab in advanced cancers. Whole-study context: Ivuxolimab was delivered to patients intravenously every 2 weeks at doses spanning 0.01 to 10 mg/kg. The group had a mean age of around 60 years, ranged from roughly 20 to 80, and was roughly 83% male.

Patients were excluded for autoimmune disease history or systemic immunosuppression. The protocol was immunoSEQ multiplex PCR, while the TCRdb copy is restricted to in-frame clones and leaves out a portion. The repertoire holds around 17,000 clones, with around 93% as singletons. The CDR3 is 15 amino acids. Trimming took off 10 bases at V and 3 bases at J, with 21 bases between the two ends. The germline V gene has CDR1 MNHEY and CDR2 SVGAGI. The genes are TRBV6-5 and TRBJ1-2; a weak D match, TRBD1 (5 bases). The sequencing used CD4+ or CD8+ T cells sorted from blood, collected in a trial of the OX40 agonist ivuxolimab. This TCR was sampled from an adult with an advanced solid tumor such as melanoma, head and neck, liver or kidney cancer. This chain's CDR3 is CATRRGLEKDYGYTF. In DNA form, the CDR3 reads TGTGCCACTCGGCGGGGCCTCGAAAAGGACTATGGCTACACCTTC.